What follows are 14 T cell receptor beta chains derived from one specimen sequenced in a study of T cells in Graves' hyperthyroidism and ophthalmopathy. Amplification targeted TCR beta CDR3 regions from RNA transcripts. HTBI primers were employed in a first-round RT-PCR of the TCR CDR3. MiXCR was run by TCRdb on the multiplex PCR reads, yielding one entry per CDR3 protein. Of roughly 740,000 distinct CDR3 sequences in the sample, 16% were seen once. What was sequenced was blood. These TCRs come from a man younger than 30 with Graves' hyperthyroidism.

This clonotype was seen more than once but under ten times. The chain is built from TRBV18 and TRBJ2-1; 7 bases agree with TRBD1. The V and J ends lost 2 bases and 3 bases, in that order; junction bases with no gene match: 4. Per the germline V gene, CDR1 is KGHSH and CDR2 is LQKENI. The CDR3 extends over 15 amino acids. The CDR3 region has the DNA TGTGCCAGCTCACCAATTTCAGGGGGCTACAATGAGCAGTTCTTC. It translates to CASSPISGGYNEQFF. Drawing the rest from reference TRBV18 and TRBJ2-1, the complete variable domain is NAGVMQNPRHLVRRRGQEARLRCSPMKGHSHVYWYRQLPEEGLKFMVYLQKENIIDESGMPKERFSAEFPKEGPSILRIQQVVRGDSAAYFCASSPISGGYNEQFFGPGTRLTVL.

This clonotype was recorded at least ten times. The chain recombines TRBV6-1 with TRBJ2-5; 7 bases match TRBD2. The V segment lost 7 bases and the J segment 1 base; nucleotides outside the gene matches: 6. Germline loops: CDR1 MNHNS, CDR2 SASEGT. CDR3 size: 14 residues. The CDR3 sequence is CASTQSGTQETQYF. The DNA of the CDR3 is TGTGCCAGCACCCAGAGCGGGACCCAAGAGACCCAGTACTTC.

This clonotype was observed many times. This chain joins TRBV11-1 and TRBJ1-2; D perhaps matches TRBD1 (5 bases). The CDR3 sequence is 13 residues long. Germline-derived CDR1 and CDR2 are SGHAT and FQDESV (reference sequence). V lost 7 bases to trimming and J lost 4 bases, with 13 bases between them. CDR3 sequence reads: CASTPSGAYGYTF. CDR3 DNA sequence: TGTGCCAGCACCCCATCCGGGGCCTATGGCTACACCTTC.

This clonotype was seen repeatedly, ten times or more. J is TRBJ2-7 and V is TRBV14; TRBD2 matches 16 bases. The CDR3 consists of 17 residues. Germline V gene data show CDR1 as SGHDN and CDR2 as FVKESK. V lost 2 bases to trimming and J lost 2 bases; unmatched junction nucleotides: 3. This CDR3 is CASSQSGTSGRAYEQYF. The CDR3 DNA sequence: TGTGCCAGCAGCCAATCCGGGACTAGCGGGAGGGCCTACGAGCAGTACTTC.

The chain couples TRBV29-1 to TRBJ2-7, with D perhaps being TRBD1 or TRBD2 (6 bases each). V dropped 5 bases and J dropped 7 bases, with 15 bases sitting between them. The CDR3 loop spans 12 amino acids. The germline V gene encodes CDR1 SQVTM and CDR2 ANQGSEA. The CDR3 bases are TGCAGCGTTACTAGGGGGGTAGGGGAGCAGTACTTC. This codes for CSVTRGVGEQYF.

This clonotype has a count of ten or more. The J gene is TRBJ2-2, the V gene TRBV20-1; D gene unclear. Germline loops: CDR1 DFQATT, CDR2 SNEGSKA (reference sequence). V lost 2 bases and J lost 6, with 10 bases in between. CDR3 size: 13 residues. This CDR3 reads CSARQSLPGELFF. In DNA form, the CDR3 reads TGCAGTGCTAGACAGTCACTCCCCGGGGAGCTGTTTTTT.

The table lists this clonotype with many counts. V gene TRBV28 combines with J gene TRBJ2-1, with 15 positions matching TRBD2. Germline CDR1 reads MDHEN; CDR2 reads SYDVKM. The CDR3 runs 15 residues. V gave up 5 bases and J gave up 12 bases; unmatched junction bases: 8. The CDR3 DNA reads TGTGCCAGCAGTAGCGGGACTAGCGGGAGGTGGGGGCAGTTCTTC. Residues: CASSSGTSGRWGQFF.

The chain combines TRBV6-1 with TRBJ2-5; D remains ambiguous. The germline V gene encodes CDR1 MNHNS and CDR2 SASEGT. Trimming left V 6 bases short and J 5 bases short, with 13 bases between. The CDR3 is 13 residues long. CDR3 residues: CASRVPPEETQYF. In DNA, the CDR3 is TGTGCCAGCAGAGTCCCTCCGGAGGAGACCCAGTACTTC.

This clonotype was seen at least ten times. V usage is TRBV2 and J usage is TRBJ2-1, with 9 positions matching TRBD2. V dropped 2 bases and J dropped 4; count of bases not matched to a gene: 6. CDR3 length: 16 residues. Looked up from germline, CDR1 is SNHLY and CDR2 is FYNNEI. DNA of the CDR3: TGTGCCAGCAGTGAAAGACTAGCGGAACCTTACAATGAGCAGTTCTTC. Protein: CASSERLAEPYNEQFF.

Ten or more counts support this clonotype. The V and J genes are TRBV7-3 and TRBJ2-5, with D perhaps matching TRBD1 (6 bases). CDR3 length: 15 amino acids. V shed 5 bases and J shed 5 bases, with 18 bases lying between them. CDR1 SGHTA and CDR2 FQGTGA come from the germline V gene. CDR3 in amino acids: CASSQPGHPGETQYF. The CDR3 DNA follows: TGTGCCAGCAGCCAACCGGGACACCCGGGGGAGACCCAGTACTTC.

The chain has TRBV30 and TRBJ2-3; possibly TRBD2 for D (6 bases). Germline V gene lookup returns CDR1 GTSNPN and CDR2 SVGIG (reference sequence). The CDR3 length is 13 residues. CDR3 residues: CVLEGLRTDTQYF. The CDR3 DNA reads TGTGTCCTGGAGGGGCTACGCACAGATACGCAGTATTTT.

This clonotype was counted at least ten times. The chain uses TRBV7-9 and TRBJ2-1; 13 bases are a match to TRBD2. Germline V CDR1 and CDR2: SEHNR, FQNEAQ (reference sequence). The length of the CDR3 is 17 residues. V lost 1 base and J lost 11; bases outside the gene matches: 11. CDR3 nucleotides: TGTGCCAGCAGCTTAGATCCCCGGACTAGCGGGAGCCATAAGCAGTTCTTC. Residues: CASSLDPRTSGSHKQFF.

This clonotype has a count of ten or more. The chain combines TRBV3-1 with TRBJ2-7; the D gene is possibly TRBD2 (5 bases). CDR3 size: 13 residues. Germline V lookup: CDR1 LGHDT, CDR2 YNNKEL (reference sequence). V dropped 0 bases and J dropped 8 bases, with 11 bases sitting between them. The CDR3 reads CASSQDRGSQQYF. The CDR3 DNA follows: TGTGCCAGCAGCCAAGATCGGGGATCCCAGCAGTACTTC.

There are a few counts of this clonotype. This chain links TRBV11-3 with TRBJ2-4, with 11 bases fitting TRBD2. CDR1 is SGHNT and CDR2 is YENEEA in the germline V gene. The CDR3 is 15 residues long. After removal of 6 bases from V and 6 bases from J, the junction contained 7 bases not matched to a gene. The CDR3 loop is CASRSGTSGVNIQYF. CDR3 nucleotides: TGTGCCAGCAGGTCCGGGACTAGCGGAGTAAACATTCAGTACTTC.